These 14 T cell receptor beta chains came from one sample sequenced in a study of T cell responses to AZD1222 COVID-19 vaccine. Profiling relied on immunoSEQ multiplex PCR, and the TCRdb table lists in-frame clones only, not all of them. Of around 130,000 clones detected, about 91% appear once; the ten largest clones hold roughly 3%. The specimen was peripheral blood, collected on day 0 of AZD1222 vaccination. The receptors derive from an adult in good health.

The rearrangement uses TRBV14 and TRBJ2-7; the match to TRBD1 covers 8 bases. After removal of 4 bases from V and 6 bases from J, the junction contained 14 bases not matched to a gene. This CDR3 region has 16 residues. Germline-derived CDR1 and CDR2 are SGHDN and FVKESK. Here the CDR3 reads CASSPPGAGGWGEQYF. Here the CDR3 DNA reads TGTGCCAGCAGCCCACCCGGGGCAGGGGGCTGGGGCGAGCAGTACTTC.

The chain recombines TRBV24-1 with TRBJ2-3; 9 bases line up with TRBD2. The ends lost 4 bases at V and 4 bases at J; junction bases unmatched: 17. The CDR3 is 19 amino acids. Germline CDR1 is KGHDR and CDR2 is SFDVKD. DNA for the CDR3: TGTGCCACCAGTGACTCCCGGGATAGCGGGAGTGCCATCGCAGATACGCAGTATTTT. This gives the protein CATSDSRDSGSAIADTQYF.

This chain uses TRBV7-9 with TRBJ2-7; 12 bases are a match to TRBD2. V was clipped by 5 bases and J by 2 bases; unmatched bases: 4. CDR1 is SEHNR, CDR2 FQNEAQ, per germline (reference sequence). The CDR3 consists of 15 residues. CDR3 loop: CASSALAGGPYEQYF. The CDR3 DNA reads as TGTGCCAGCAGCGCACTAGCGGGAGGTCCCTACGAGCAGTACTTC.

The chain recombines TRBV27 with TRBJ1-1, with TRBD1 identical over 8 bases. Germline V gives CDR1 MNHEY, CDR2 SMNVEV (reference sequence). V shed 3 bases, J shed 1 base, and the junction held 4 bases outside the gene matches. The CDR3 is made up of 15 amino acids. The CDR3: CASSFGQGPNTEAFF. The CDR3 DNA follows: TGTGCCAGCAGTTTCGGACAGGGTCCGAACACTGAAGCTTTCTTT.

J is TRBJ2-2 and V is TRBV6-2 or TRBV6-3; 8 bases are a match to TRBD1. V gave up 3 bases and J gave up 4 bases; unmatched junction bases: 1. The CDR3 loop spans 14 amino acids. Germline CDR1 reads MNHEY; CDR2 reads SVGEGT. This CDR3 is CASSYDRGTGELFF. The CDR3, as DNA: TGTGCCAGCAGTTATGACAGGGGCACCGGGGAGCTGTTTTTT.

The CDR3 protein is CASTSGNQPQHF. CDR3 nucleotide sequence: TGTGCCAGTACCAGTGGGAATCAGCCCCAGCATTTT. V is TRBV19 and J is TRBJ1-5; D unclear. The V end was cut by 7 bases, the J end by 4 bases, with 8 bases between. Germline assignment: CDR1 LNHDA and CDR2 SQIVND (reference sequence). The CDR3 spans 12 residues.

This clone has a single count. J is TRBJ2-1 and V is TRBV7-2, with D possibly matching TRBD1 (5 bases). V was cut by 3 bases and J by 14 bases, with 20 bases left in between. Germline CDR1 and CDR2: SGHTA and FQGNSA. CDR3 length: 14 residues. CDR3 coding DNA: TGTGCCAGCAGCTTTTCCCAGGCCCAGGGATGGGAGTTCTTC. Protein sequence: CASSFSQAQGWEFF.

V usage is TRBV6-5 and J usage is TRBJ2-2, with TRBD1 identical over 7 bases. V was clipped by 7 bases and J by 2 bases; unmatched bases: 7. The germline V gene encodes CDR1 MNHEY and CDR2 SVGAGI. The CDR3 extends over 15 amino acids. The CDR3 loop is CASTRDSINTGELFF. DNA for the CDR3: TGTGCCAGCACCAGGGACAGCATAAACACCGGGGAGCTGTTTTTT.

This clone was picked up a small number of times. The sample holds other DNA sequences that translate to the same CDR3. The chain carries TRBV7-9 and TRBJ2-1; D gene uncertain. The CDR3 is made up of 14 amino acids. The germline V gene encodes CDR1 SEHNR and CDR2 FQNEAQ (reference sequence). Trimming cost V 4 bases and J 1 base, with 8 bases left between them. The CDR3: CASSSYISYNEQFF. In DNA form, the CDR3 reads TGTGCCAGCAGCTCCTACATATCCTACAATGAGCAGTTCTTC.

This chain connects TRBV5-6 to TRBJ2-7, with TRBD2 matching over 7 bases. The CDR3 has 17 residues. CDR1 and CDR2 from the germline V gene are SGHDT and YYEEEE. The V gene end was trimmed by 4 bases and the J gene end by 5 bases; junction bases not matched to a gene: 18. The CDR3 sequence: CASSPPIWEGGPHEQYF. Written as DNA, the CDR3 is TGTGCCAGCAGCCCCCCGATATGGGAGGGAGGGCCCCACGAGCAGTACTTC.

This chain links TRBV9 with TRBJ1-2; 7 bases align to TRBD1. The length of the CDR3 is 15 residues. Germline CDR1 is SGDLS and CDR2 is YYNGEE. V lost 3 bases and J lost 4; bases outside the gene matches: 9. CDR3 DNA sequence: TGTGCCAGCAGCGGCTGGGGACAGCCTTTCTATGGCTACACCTTC. It encodes CASSGWGQPFYGYTF.

The rearrangement links TRBV29-1 to TRBJ2-7; 8 nucleotides agree with TRBD2. After removal of 2 bases from V and 2 bases from J, the junction contained 5 bases not matched to a gene. The CDR3 is 14 amino acids. Germline CDR1 and CDR2: SQVTM and ANQGSEA. The DNA for the CDR3 is TGCAGCGTTGAAATCCAGCGGGGGACCTACGAGCAGTACTTC. Its translation: CSVEIQRGTYEQYF.

This chain joins TRBV12-5 and TRBJ2-2, with TRBD2 matching over 7 bases. This CDR3 has 14 residues. Germline-derived CDR1 and CDR2 are LGHNT and FRNRAP. V was pared by 6 bases and J by 9 bases, with 10 bases of the junction left unmatched. Here the CDR3 reads CASGPGLIPRELFF. In DNA form, the CDR3 reads TGTGCTAGTGGCCCGGGACTAATACCCCGGGAGCTGTTTTTT.

The chain has TRBV7-3 and TRBJ2-6; TRBD1 might be the D (7 bases). Germline V gene sequence: CDR1 SGHTA, CDR2 FQGTGA. V lost 5 bases and J lost 0, with 14 bases in between. This CDR3 contains 17 residues. The CDR3 sequence is CASSLQGGGSGANVLTF. The CDR3 bases are TGTGCCAGCAGCCTGCAGGGGGGTGGCTCTGGGGCCAACGTCCTGACTTTC.